These 10 T cell receptor beta chains originate from one sample sequenced in a study of T-cell reconstitution after alpha-beta-depleted transplantation in children. The library targeted TCRbeta and was prepared with unique molecular identifiers. Each CDR3 protein gets one entry after TCRdb re-called the PCR reads with MiXCR. The sample contains around 450,000 distinct CDR3 sequences, around 15% of which appear only once. The source was PBMCs, mostly from graft donor cells, collected 360 days after TCRalphabeta/CD19-depleted stem cell transplant. These receptors were collected from a boy in the first two years of life who had a stem cell transplant for Wiskott-Aldrich syndrome, so the T cells may come from the graft donor.

The genes are TRBV6-2 or TRBV6-3 and TRBJ2-5; D is ambiguous. Deletions cut 2 bases from V and 7 bases from J, with 17 bases between. The CDR3 spans 15 residues. Germline CDR1 is MNHEY and CDR2 is SVGEGT. The CDR3 here is CASSYGVFTGGTQYF. CDR3 DNA sequence: TGTGCCAGCAGTTACGGAGTCTTTACCGGTGGGACCCAGTACTTC.

In this sample, this clonotype turned up a few times. This chain uses TRBV15 with TRBJ1-2; D not resolved. Germline CDR1 LNHNV, CDR2 YYDKDF (reference sequence). This CDR3 spans 14 amino acids. Trimming removed 3 bases at V and 4 bases at J, with 12 bases between. The CDR3 DNA sequence: TGTGCCACCAGCAGGGCCCCTAGAGGCTATGGCTACACCTTC. Translated, it gives CATSRAPRGYGYTF. The full variable domain, with the rest looked up from reference TRBV15 and TRBJ1-2, is DAMVIQNPRYQVTQFGKPVTLSCSQTLNHNVMYWYQQKSSQAPKLLFHYYDKDFNNEADTPDNFQSRRPNTSFCFLDIRSPGLGDTAMYLCATSRAPRGYGYTFGSGTRLTVV.

This clonotype was observed a handful of times. The rearrangement links TRBV15 to TRBJ2-7; 9 bases line up with TRBD2. Germline trimming cut 0 bases from V and 6 bases from J; bases unmatched to any gene: 6. The CDR3 loop spans 15 amino acids. The V gene's germline CDR1 is LNHNV and CDR2 YYDKDF (reference sequence). CDR3: CATSRDPGGRAEQYF. In nucleotides, the CDR3 is TGTGCCACCAGCAGAGATCCTGGCGGGAGGGCCGAGCAGTACTTC.

This clonotype was detected a few times. The chain uses TRBV4-2 and TRBJ2-3; a possible D gene is TRBD2 (6 bases). There are 14 residues in the CDR3. V dropped 0 bases and J dropped 5 bases, with 9 bases sitting between them. Germline CDR1 is LGHNA and CDR2 is YNFKEQ. CDR3 DNA: TGTGCCAGCAGCCAAGAGACGGGGGTAGATACGCAGTATTTT. This encodes CASSQETGVDTQYF.

The table lists this clonotype with a few counts. The chain combines TRBV12-3 or TRBV12-4 with TRBJ2-3; 14 nucleotides agree with TRBD2. V lost 3 bases and J lost 5; bases outside the gene matches: 4. This CDR3 region has 16 residues. The CDR3 DNA sequence: TGTGCCAGCAGTTTCCCGGGACTAGCGGGGGTAGATACGCAGTATTTT. Residues: CASSFPGLAGVDTQYF.

This clonotype was observed a few times. This rearrangement joins TRBV5-8 to TRBJ2-1; D gene unclear. This CDR3 contains 12 residues. Germline assignment: CDR1 SGHTS and CDR2 YDEGEE. V lost 4 bases, J lost 4 bases, and 6 bases lay in between. Written as DNA, the CDR3 is TGTGCCAGCAGCCCCCTTTACAATGAGCAGTTCTTC. Its translation is CASSPLYNEQFF.

V gene TRBV29-1 combines with J gene TRBJ2-7; the match to TRBD2 covers 7 bases. This CDR3 spans 14 amino acids. Germline trimming cut 1 base from V and 7 bases from J; bases unmatched to any gene: 10. Germline CDR1 reads SQVTM; CDR2 reads ANQGSEA. The CDR3 DNA sequence: TGCAGCGTTGAAGCCCTGGGACTACCGGGGGAGCAGTACTTC. It is translated as CSVEALGLPGEQYF.

The chain employs TRBV20-1 and TRBJ2-1; 9 bases map to TRBD2. The CDR3 length is 15 residues. Per the germline V gene, CDR1 is DFQATT and CDR2 is SNEGSKA (reference sequence). V trimming: 7 bases; J trimming: 12 bases; junction bases outside the gene matches: 19. CDR3 loop: CSVPGRTSAVYGQFF. The DNA of the CDR3 is TGCAGTGTGCCTGGGAGGACTAGCGCGGTGTACGGGCAGTTCTTC.

This clonotype was counted only a few times. This rearrangement joins TRBV12-3 or TRBV12-4 to TRBJ2-1; 11 nucleotides agree with TRBD2. This CDR3 contains 14 residues. J was trimmed by 6 bases and V by 5 bases; bases with no gene match: 3. CDR3 sequence reads: CASSGLAGPNEQFF. The CDR3 nucleotides read TGTGCCAGCAGTGGACTAGCGGGTCCCAATGAGCAGTTCTTC.

J is TRBJ2-3 and V is TRBV18; 8 positions agree with TRBD2. This CDR3 spans 17 amino acids. CDR1 and CDR2 from the germline V gene are KGHSH and LQKENI. J gave up 2 bases and V 1 base, and 8 bases lay outside the gene matches. The CDR3 DNA sequence: TGTGCCAGCTCACCACGAAAGGCGGGGGGCCTCACAGATACGCAGTATTTT. Residues: CASSPRKAGGLTDTQYF.